This T cell receptor (beta chain) was profiled in a study of blood T cells in healthy people across ages. On this clonotype: Its antigen is unidentified.

Total RNA extracted from each sample amounted to at least 6 micrograms. Primed by a sample-barcoded 5' primer and a J-beta primer mix, a second PCR proceeded for about 7 to 11 cycles. A tag from a template-switch adaptor with 12 random nucleotides marked each cDNA molecule. TCRdb reprocessed the 5' RACE reads with MiXCR, giving one entry per CDR3 protein. The repertoire includes approximately 680,000 distinct CDR3 sequences, roughly 30% of them detected once, and 15% sits in the top ten. This CDR3 spans 16 amino acids. J gave up 5 bases and V 5 bases, and 12 bases lay outside the gene matches. Germline lookup yields CDR1 SEHNR and CDR2 FQNEAQ (reference sequence). General study results and limits: Significant beta diversity loss was already apparent by age 40, declining roughly linearly. PBMCs were not sorted, which prevented a conclusive comparison of naive versus antigen-experienced cells.

Sequencing was performed on blood. The receptor's source is a woman older than 75 in good health. The chain is built from TRBV7-9 and TRBJ2-1, with 7 bases fitting TRBD1. The CDR3 reads CASSRSTGLKNNEQFF. The DNA for the CDR3 is TGTGCCAGCAGCAGATCGACAGGGTTAAAAAACAATGAGCAGTTCTTC.